These 5 T cell receptor beta chains came from one sample sequenced in a study of cytomegalovirus exposure and HLA in healthy donors. It was with 60 Vbeta and 13 Jbeta primers that the PCR ran. The method was immunoSEQ multiplex PCR; TCRdb's version includes in-frame clones alone and lacks a portion of them. The sample has under 150,000 clones, roughly two thirds seen once. What was sequenced was PBMCs. The receptor source for this set is a woman aged 40 to 50 in good health and CMV-seronegative.

The rearrangement links TRBV6-5 to TRBJ1-5, with D possibly matching TRBD1 (5 bases). In germline, CDR1 is MNHEY, CDR2 SVGAGI. V was trimmed by 6 bases and J by 3 bases, leaving 12 bases between them. The length of the CDR3 is 14 residues. DNA for the CDR3: TGTGCCAGCAGGAAGGGGCAGGACAATCAGCCCCAGCATTTT. The encoded protein is CASRKGQDNQPQHF.

Turning to this clone: A junction boundary mismatches the germline segment, possibly from a read error. The rearrangement joins TRBV7-9 to TRBJ1-2; D is perhaps TRBD1 (5 bases). This CDR3 is built from 16 residues. In germline, CDR1 is SEHNR, CDR2 FQNEAQ (reference sequence). The CDR3 sequence: CSSSLAPGSGLYGYTF. CDR3 DNA: TGTTCCAGCAGCTTAGCGCCAGGGTCGGGCTTGTATGGCTACACCTTC.

The chain is built from TRBV28 and TRBJ2-1; the match to TRBD2 covers 8 bases. From germline, CDR1 is MDHEN and CDR2 SYDVKM. Unmatched junction bases numbered 10, after V lost 6 bases and J lost 9 bases. This CDR3 is 14 amino acids long. The CDR3 spells CASRQLAVGGEQFF. The CDR3 DNA reads as TGTGCCAGCAGGCAACTAGCGGTCGGGGGTGAGCAGTTCTTC.

V is TRBV28 and J is TRBJ2-6, with D uncertain. The V gene's germline CDR1 is MDHEN and CDR2 SYDVKM. Trimming cost V 4 bases and J 0 bases, with 4 bases left between them. The CDR3 length is 14 residues. This CDR3 is CASSSGSGANVLTF. CDR3 in DNA: TGTGCCAGCAGTTCAGGCTCTGGGGCCAACGTCCTGACTTTC.

The CDR3 sequence is CASSLPAGVVNEQFF. As DNA, the CDR3 is TGCGCCAGCAGCTTGCCAGCGGGGGTAGTTAATGAGCAGTTCTTC. The chain couples TRBV5-1 to TRBJ2-1; 8 bases map to TRBD2. Trimming took 1 base from V and 7 from J; bases not matched to a gene: 7. Germline CDR1 SGHRS, CDR2 YFSETQ. This CDR3 comprises 15 residues. Looking up the rest from reference TRBV5-1 and TRBJ2-1 gives the full variable domain: KAGVTQTPRYLIKTRGQQVTLSCSPISGHRSVSWYQQTPGQGLQFLFEYFSETQRNKGNFPGRFSGRQFSNSRSEMNVSTLELGDSALYLCASSLPAGVVNEQFFGPGTRLTVL.